Below, 11 T cell receptor beta chains from the same sample are listed, as sequenced in a study of cytomegalovirus exposure and HLA in healthy donors. The PCR had 60 Vbeta and 13 Jbeta primers. Sequenced by immunoSEQ multiplex PCR; TCRdb stores in-frame clones only, minus some. There are roughly 260,000 clones in the sample; approximately 84% occur only once, and 1.5% to 2.5% lies in the top ten. Sequenced material: PBMCs. Source of these receptors: a woman aged 40 to 50 in good health and CMV-seropositive.

The chain has TRBV27 and TRBJ2-7, with D possibly TRBD1 on 6 matching bases. The germline V and J ends were trimmed by 2 bases and 4 bases, with 9 bases remaining between them. This CDR3 has 13 residues. CDR1 and CDR2 (germline): MNHEY, SMNVEV (reference sequence). CDR3 amino acids: CASSLAGEYEQYF. DNA for the CDR3: TGTGCCAGCAGTTTAGCAGGGGAGTACGAGCAGTACTTC.

Written as DNA, the CDR3 is TGTGCCAGCAGCGTTTCTTCTAGCGGGAGCTTGAATGAGCAGTTCTTC. This translates into CASSVSSSGSLNEQFF. The chain links TRBV9 to TRBJ2-1; 10 bases map to TRBD2. Germline V gene sequence: CDR1 SGDLS, CDR2 YYNGEE. The CDR3 has 16 amino acids. The junction had 9 bases not matched to a gene; V was cut back by 2 bases and J by 7 bases.

V gene TRBV30 combines with J gene TRBJ2-1, with TRBD2 as a possible D gene (5 bases). In germline, CDR1 is GTSNPN, CDR2 SVGIG (reference sequence). The V end was cut by 0 bases, the J end by 6 bases, with 12 bases between. CDR3 length equals 14 residues. The CDR3 nucleotides are TGTGCCTGGAGTGTGACGGGAACTCTCAATGAGCAGTTCTTC. The encoded protein is CAWSVTGTLNEQFF.

The V call is TRBV13, the J call TRBJ1-4; unclear D gene. Between the trimmed V and J ends, which lost 2 bases and 6 bases, there was a span of 7 bases. The CDR3 is 13 residues long. The germline CDR1 and CDR2 sequences are PRHDT and FYEKMQ (reference sequence). Here the CDR3 reads CASSLRVDEKLFF. The CDR3 DNA reads TGTGCCAGCAGCTTACGTGTAGATGAAAAACTGTTTTTT.

The chain is built from TRBV5-1 and TRBJ1-2; D gene uncertain. The CDR3 loop spans 15 amino acids. CDR1 and CDR2 from the germline V gene are SGHRS and YFSETQ. The V end lost 0 bases, the J end lost 2 bases, and 11 bases lay between the germline ends. The CDR3 sequence is CASSLGQSKNYGYTF. CDR3 in DNA: TGCGCCAGCAGCTTGGGTCAGTCAAAAAACTATGGCTACACCTTC.

The chain combines TRBV6-1 with TRBJ2-7, with 7 bases fitting TRBD1. With V trimmed by 6 bases and J by 4 bases, 3 bases remained unmatched. The CDR3 sequence is 12 residues long. Germline V gene lookup returns CDR1 MNHNS and CDR2 SASEGT. The CDR3 is CASSPDRYEQYF. CDR3 in DNA: TGTGCCAGCAGCCCGGACAGGTACGAGCAGTACTTC.

This clone was counted between two and nine times. This chain connects TRBV19 to TRBJ1-1; tentative D call: TRBD1 (6 bases). Trimming took 6 bases from V and 2 from J, leaving 13 bases between them. The germline V gene has CDR1 LNHDA and CDR2 SQIVND (reference sequence). The CDR3 totals 14 residues. The CDR3 coding sequence is TGTGCCAGTAGAGCCCGGGACACCAACACTGAAGCTTTCTTT. Amino acids: CASRARDTNTEAFF.

This clone came up a few times. The chain is built from TRBV7-3 and TRBJ2-3; D remains unclear. Germline-derived CDR1 and CDR2 are SGHTA and FQGTGA. This CDR3 has 15 amino acids. V was trimmed by 5 bases and J by 4 bases, leaving 16 bases between them. Here the CDR3 reads CASSETGFQSDTQYF. The CDR3 DNA reads as TGTGCCAGCAGCGAAACCGGGTTCCAGTCAGATACGCAGTATTTT.

V gene TRBV7-3 combines with J gene TRBJ1-1; the D is unclear. Germline CDR1 is SGHTA and CDR2 is FQGTGA. CDR3 length: 13 amino acids. Between the trimmed V and J ends, which lost 7 bases and 1 base, there was a span of 10 bases. CDR3 in DNA: TGTGCCAGCACCCTTAACACGAACACTGAAGCTTTCTTT. It translates to CASTLNTNTEAFF.

This sequence joins TRBV30 and TRBJ2-1; D is uncertain. The CDR3 sequence is 14 residues long. Deletions cut 2 bases from V and 10 bases from J, with 18 bases between. Germline CDR1 is GTSNPN and CDR2 is SVGIG (reference sequence). CDR3 sequence reads: CAWSPRRYGSEQFF. The DNA of the CDR3 is TGTGCCTGGAGTCCCCGACGATACGGGTCCGAGCAGTTCTTC.

V and J are TRBV4-3 and TRBJ2-7; 7 nucleotides agree with TRBD1. Germline CDR1 and CDR2: LGHNA and YSLEER. V gave up 0 bases and J gave up 0 bases; unmatched junction bases: 11. The CDR3 runs to 18 residues. CDR3: CASSQDRWTGSNSYEQYF. CDR3 sequence (DNA): TGCGCCAGCAGCCAAGATCGGTGGACAGGTTCGAACTCCTACGAGCAGTACTTC.